The clone carrying this TCR beta chain was found a few times. The antigen is undetermined. This sample is part of a study of shared clonotypes between healthy human individuals. Study details: A couple of women and three men aged 18 to 49 made up the donors. Broader study findings: Shared clonotypes: approximately 4.5% naive CD4, approximately 3.4% naive CD8, less than 2.5% memory CD4, about 0.41% memory CD8. Clonotypes shared by all four sorted-subset donors had higher generation probabilities than non-shared clonotypes.

Clones were sequenced by immunoSEQ multiplex PCR, and TCRdb holds only the in-frame ones, with some missing. This table has approximately 1,000,000 clones, 60% to 85% appearing once. CDR1 and CDR2 (germline): SGHVS, FQNEAQ. This CDR3 spans 19 amino acids. Trimming shortened V by 5 bases and J by 6 bases, and 31 bases separated the two germline ends. The sequence was collected from a man aged 18 to 35 in good health. Some clones in this sample may be carry-over from other donors' samples. The J gene is TRBJ1-2, the V gene TRBV7-8; D perhaps matches TRBD1 (6 bases). Source material: memory CD4+ T cells from PBMCs. Subset noted: CD45RA-negative fraction. The CDR3 DNA is TGTGCCAGCAGCCCTCAGGTCATGGGGGGCCGCGCCCCTCTTAATGGCTACACCTTC. As protein: CASSPQVMGGRAPLNGYTF. The full variable domain, rest sourced from reference TRBV7-8 and TRBJ1-2, is GAGVSQSPRYKVAKRGQDVALRCDPISGHVSLFWYQQALGQGPEFLTYFQNEAQLDKSGLPSDRFFAERPEGSVSTLKIQRTQQEDSAVYLCASSPQVMGGRAPLNGYTFGSGTRLTVV.